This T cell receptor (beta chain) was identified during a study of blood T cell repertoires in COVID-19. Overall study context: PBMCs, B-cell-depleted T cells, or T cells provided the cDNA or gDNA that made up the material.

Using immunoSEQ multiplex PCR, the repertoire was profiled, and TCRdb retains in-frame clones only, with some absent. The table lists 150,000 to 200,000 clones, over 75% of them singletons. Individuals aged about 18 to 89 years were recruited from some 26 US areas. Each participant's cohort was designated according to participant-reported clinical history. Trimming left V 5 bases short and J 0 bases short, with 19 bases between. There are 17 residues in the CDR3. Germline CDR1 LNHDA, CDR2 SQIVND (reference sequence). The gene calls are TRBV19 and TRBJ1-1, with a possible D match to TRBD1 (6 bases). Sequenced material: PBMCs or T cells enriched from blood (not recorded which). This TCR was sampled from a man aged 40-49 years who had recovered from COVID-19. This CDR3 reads CASSGGWTAILNTEAFF. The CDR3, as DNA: TGTGCCAGTAGTGGGGGATGGACAGCAATTTTGAACACTGAAGCTTTCTTT.